The 5 T cell receptor beta chains in this list originate from one sample, sequenced in a study of graft-versus-host responses after intestinal transplantation. Clones were read by immunoSEQ multiplex PCR, and TCRdb kept only the in-frame ones, dropping some. The profile shows over 120,000 clones, around 90% of them singletons. Antigen specificity for these receptors is unknown. The sequenced sample was unstimulated CD4+ T cells sorted from spleen or lymph node cells, obtained before intestinal transplant. The receptors were sampled from a human donor who received an intestinal transplant.

V usage is TRBV4-1 and J usage is TRBJ1-2; D is unclear. This CDR3 has 13 amino acids. Germline CDR1 is MGHRA and CDR2 is YSYEKL. V was cut by 1 base and J by 9 bases, with 12 bases left in between. The DNA of the CDR3 is TGCGCCAGCAGCCAAGGGCAGCGGGTCAGCTACACCTTC. Amino acids: CASSQGQRVSYTF.

The rearrangement links TRBV30 to TRBJ1-3; TRBD1 matches at 9 bases. This CDR3 is built from 14 residues. CDR1 GTSNPN and CDR2 SVGIG come from the germline V gene (reference sequence). The V gene end was trimmed by 0 bases and the J gene end by 8 bases; junction bases not matched to a gene: 5. For the CDR3, the DNA is TGTGCCTGGAGTGTTGGGACAGGGTGGGACACCATATATTTT. This translates into CAWSVGTGWDTIYF.

The chain is built from TRBV10-3 and TRBJ2-3; D not resolved. Trimming cost V 3 bases and J 1 base, with 8 bases left between them. Germline CDR1 reads ENHRY; CDR2 reads SYGVKD. This CDR3 is built from 14 residues. In nucleotides, the CDR3 is TGTGCCATCAGTGACGGAGAGCGCACAGATACGCAGTATTTT. This encodes CAISDGERTDTQYF.

J is TRBJ2-1 and V is TRBV19; tentatively, D is TRBD1 or TRBD2 (6 bases each). This CDR3 has 14 residues. Trimming cost V 9 bases and J 7 bases, with 19 bases left between them. Germline V CDR1 and CDR2: LNHDA, SQIVND (reference sequence). CDR3 region: CASSKGGLRNEQFF. CDR3 coding DNA: TGTGCCAGCTCTAAGGGGGGCCTGAGGAATGAGCAGTTCTTC.

This clone was recorded once. The chain couples TRBV9 to TRBJ1-1; 10 nucleotides line up with TRBD1. There are 14 residues in the CDR3. V shed 4 bases, J shed 1 base, and the junction held 1 base outside the gene matches. Germline CDR1 is SGDLS and CDR2 is YYNGEE. DNA for the CDR3: TGTGCCAGCAGCAGACAGGGGGCGAACACTGAAGCTTTCTTT. This sequence encodes CASSRQGANTEAFF. Using reference TRBV9 and TRBJ1-1 for the parts outside the CDR3, the full variable domain is DSGVTQTPKHLITATGQRVTLRCSPRSGDLSVYWYQQSLDQGLQFLIQYYNGEERAKGNILERFSAQQFPDLHSELNLSSLELGDSALYFCASSRQGANTEAFFGQGTRLTVV.